This section outlines one T cell receptor (beta chain) sequence together with its context. The data were obtained in a study of blood T cell repertoires in COVID-19. About the study: COVID-19 samples collected from the United States, Italy and Spain covered acute and convalescent phases. Sources were T cells, B-cell-depleted T cells, or PBMCs; the material itself was cDNA or gDNA.

The authors' processing: Amplification with reference gene primers provided the estimates of nucleated cell counts. Assay used: immunoSEQ multiplex PCR; TCRdb lists only in-frame clones, some missing. The V and J calls and clone size are taken from that table; D and trimming were inferred from the DNA. Altogether about 150,000 clones are present, approximately 84% being singletons, with the ten largest covering roughly 2.5%. The CDR3 covers 14 residues. Germline CDR1 is SGHNT and CDR2 is YYREEE (reference sequence). V shed 2 bases and J shed 2 bases, with 7 bases lying between them. The TCR was taken from a woman of 80 years or more with COVID-19, enrolled during active disease. The chain combines TRBV5-4 with TRBJ1-4; a possible D gene is TRBD1 (6 bases). Material: peripheral blood. CDR3 sequence reads: CASSLQGTNEKLFF. The CDR3 DNA sequence: TGTGCCAGCAGCTTACAGGGTACTAATGAAAAACTGTTTTTT.